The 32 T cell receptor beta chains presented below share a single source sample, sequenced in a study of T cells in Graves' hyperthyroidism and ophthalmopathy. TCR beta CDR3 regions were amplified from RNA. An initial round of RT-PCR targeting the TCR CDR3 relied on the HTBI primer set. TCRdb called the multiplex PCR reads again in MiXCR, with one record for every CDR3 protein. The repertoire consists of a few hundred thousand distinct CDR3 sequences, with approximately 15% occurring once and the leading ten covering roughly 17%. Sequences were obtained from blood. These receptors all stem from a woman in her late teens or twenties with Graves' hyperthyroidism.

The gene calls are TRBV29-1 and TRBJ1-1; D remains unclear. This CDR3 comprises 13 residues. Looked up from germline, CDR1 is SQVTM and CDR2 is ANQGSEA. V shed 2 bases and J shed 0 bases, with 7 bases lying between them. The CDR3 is CSVEKGLNTEAFF. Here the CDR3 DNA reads TGCAGCGTTGAAAAAGGGTTGAACACTGAAGCTTTCTTT. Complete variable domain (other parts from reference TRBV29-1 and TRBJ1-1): SAVISQKPSRDICQRGTSLTIQCQVDSQVTMMFWYRQQPGQSLTLIATANQGSEATYESGFVIDKFPISRPNLTFSTLTVSNMSPEDSSIYLCSVEKGLNTEAFFGQGTRLTVV.

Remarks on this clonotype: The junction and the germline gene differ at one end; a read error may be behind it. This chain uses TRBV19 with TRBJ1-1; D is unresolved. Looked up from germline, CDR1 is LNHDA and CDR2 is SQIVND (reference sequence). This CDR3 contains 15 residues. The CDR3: CAGSTYTLAGTEAFF. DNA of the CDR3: TGTGCCGGTAGTACCTATACCCTGGCTGGTACTGAAGCTTTCTTT.

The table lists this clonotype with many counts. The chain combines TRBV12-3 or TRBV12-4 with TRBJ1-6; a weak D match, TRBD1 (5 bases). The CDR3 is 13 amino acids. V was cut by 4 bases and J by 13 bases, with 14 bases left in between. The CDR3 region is CASSYTSQGPLHF. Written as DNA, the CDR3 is TGTGCCAGCAGTTATACGAGCCAGGGTCCCCTCCACTTT.

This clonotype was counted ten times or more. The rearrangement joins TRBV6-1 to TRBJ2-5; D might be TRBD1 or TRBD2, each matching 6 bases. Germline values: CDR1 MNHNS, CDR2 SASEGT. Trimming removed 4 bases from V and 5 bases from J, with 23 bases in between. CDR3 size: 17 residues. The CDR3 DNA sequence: TGTGCCAGCAGTGCCGAAATTAATAGAGGGGGGCGCGAGACCCAGTACTTC. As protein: CASSAEINRGGRETQYF.

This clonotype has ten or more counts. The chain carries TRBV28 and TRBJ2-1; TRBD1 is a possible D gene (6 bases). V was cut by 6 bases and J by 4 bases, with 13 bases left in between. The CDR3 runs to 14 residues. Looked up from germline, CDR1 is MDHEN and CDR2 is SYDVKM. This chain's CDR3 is CASRTGIRYNEQFF. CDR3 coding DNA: TGTGCCAGCAGAACAGGGATTCGGTACAATGAGCAGTTCTTC.

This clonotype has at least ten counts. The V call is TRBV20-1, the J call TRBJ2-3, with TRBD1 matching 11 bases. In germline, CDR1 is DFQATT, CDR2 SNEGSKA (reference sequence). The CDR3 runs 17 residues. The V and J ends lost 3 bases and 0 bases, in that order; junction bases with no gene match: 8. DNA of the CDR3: TGCAGTGCTAGGGGTGGGACAGGGGGGACTAGCACAGATACGCAGTATTTT. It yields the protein CSARGGTGGTSTDTQYF.

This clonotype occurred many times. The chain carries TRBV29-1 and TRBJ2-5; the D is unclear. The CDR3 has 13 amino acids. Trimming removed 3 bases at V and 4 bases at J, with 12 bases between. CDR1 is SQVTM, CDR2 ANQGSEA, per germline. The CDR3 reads CSVDPRVGETQYF. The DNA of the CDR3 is TGCAGCGTTGACCCTAGGGTTGGAGAGACCCAGTACTTC.

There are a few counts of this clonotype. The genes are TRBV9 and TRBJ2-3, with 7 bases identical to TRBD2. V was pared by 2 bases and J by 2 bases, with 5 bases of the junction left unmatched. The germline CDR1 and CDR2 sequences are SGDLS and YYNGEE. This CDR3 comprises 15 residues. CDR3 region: CASSVLAETTDTQYF. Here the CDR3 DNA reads TGTGCCAGCAGCGTCCTAGCGGAAACCACAGATACGCAGTATTTT.

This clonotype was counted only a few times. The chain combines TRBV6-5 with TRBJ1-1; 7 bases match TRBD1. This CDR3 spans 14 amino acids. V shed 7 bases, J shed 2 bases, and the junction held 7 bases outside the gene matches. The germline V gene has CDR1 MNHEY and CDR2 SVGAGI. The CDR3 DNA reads TGTGCCAGCAAACCCGGGACAGTAAACACTGAAGCTTTCTTT. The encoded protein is CASKPGTVNTEAFF.

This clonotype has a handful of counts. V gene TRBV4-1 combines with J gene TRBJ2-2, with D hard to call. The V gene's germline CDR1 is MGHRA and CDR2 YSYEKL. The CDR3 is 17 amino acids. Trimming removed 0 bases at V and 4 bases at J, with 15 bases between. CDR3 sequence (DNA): TGCGCCAGCAGCCAAGAGTTTCGATTGGCCTTCACCGGGGAGCTGTTTTTT. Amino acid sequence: CASSQEFRLAFTGELFF.

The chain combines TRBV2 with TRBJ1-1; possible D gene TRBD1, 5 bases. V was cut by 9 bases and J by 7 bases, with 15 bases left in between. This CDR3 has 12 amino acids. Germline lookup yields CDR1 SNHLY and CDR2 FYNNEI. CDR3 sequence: CARTLAGDEAFF. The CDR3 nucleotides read TGTGCCAGAACCCTCGCGGGGGATGAAGCTTTCTTT. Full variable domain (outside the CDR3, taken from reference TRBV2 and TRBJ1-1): EPEVTQTPSHQVTQMGQEVILRCVPISNHLYFYWYRQILGQKVEFLVSFYNNEISEKSEIFDDQFSVERPDGSNFTLKIRSTKLEDSAMYFCARTLAGDEAFFGQGTRLTVV.

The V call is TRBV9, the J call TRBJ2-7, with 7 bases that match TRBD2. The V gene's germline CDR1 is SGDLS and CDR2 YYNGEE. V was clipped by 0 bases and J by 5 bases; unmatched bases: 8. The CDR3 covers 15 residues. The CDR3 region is CASSVAGRENNEQYF. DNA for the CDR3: TGTGCCAGCAGCGTAGCTGGGCGGGAGAACAACGAGCAGTACTTC.

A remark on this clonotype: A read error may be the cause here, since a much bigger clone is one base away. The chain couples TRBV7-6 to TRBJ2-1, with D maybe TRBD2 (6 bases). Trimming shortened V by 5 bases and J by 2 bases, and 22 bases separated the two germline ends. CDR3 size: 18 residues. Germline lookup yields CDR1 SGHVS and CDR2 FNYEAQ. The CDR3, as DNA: TGTGCCAGCAGCCGGGGGAGCGGCTCAGGAAGGACCTACAATGAGCAGTTCTTC. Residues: CASSRGSGSGRTYNEQFF.

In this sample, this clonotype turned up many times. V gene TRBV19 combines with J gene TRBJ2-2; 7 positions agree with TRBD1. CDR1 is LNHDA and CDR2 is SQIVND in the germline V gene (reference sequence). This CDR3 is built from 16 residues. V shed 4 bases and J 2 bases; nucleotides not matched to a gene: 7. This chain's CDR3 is CASSTTGTVNTGELFF. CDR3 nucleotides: TGTGCCAGTAGTACGACCGGGACAGTCAACACCGGGGAGCTGTTTTTT.

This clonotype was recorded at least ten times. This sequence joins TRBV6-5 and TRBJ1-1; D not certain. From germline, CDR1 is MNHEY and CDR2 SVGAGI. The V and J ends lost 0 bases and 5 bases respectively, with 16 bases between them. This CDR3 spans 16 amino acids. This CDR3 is CASSYSRFRGWTEAFF. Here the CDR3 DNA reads TGTGCCAGCAGTTACTCGAGGTTTCGTGGGTGGACTGAAGCTTTCTTT.

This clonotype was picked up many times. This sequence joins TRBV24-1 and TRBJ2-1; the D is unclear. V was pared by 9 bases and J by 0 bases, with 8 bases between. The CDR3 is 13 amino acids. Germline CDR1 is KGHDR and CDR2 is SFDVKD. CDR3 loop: CATCESSYNEQFF. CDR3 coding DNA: TGTGCCACCTGCGAGAGCTCCTACAATGAGCAGTTCTTC.

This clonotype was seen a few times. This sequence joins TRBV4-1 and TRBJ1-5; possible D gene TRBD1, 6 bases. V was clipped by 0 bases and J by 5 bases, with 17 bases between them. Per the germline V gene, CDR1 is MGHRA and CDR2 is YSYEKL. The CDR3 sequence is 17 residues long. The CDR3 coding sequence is TGCGCCAGCAGCCAAGAGGAACCTGACAGGTTCGATCAGCCCCAGCATTTT. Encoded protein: CASSQEEPDRFDQPQHF.

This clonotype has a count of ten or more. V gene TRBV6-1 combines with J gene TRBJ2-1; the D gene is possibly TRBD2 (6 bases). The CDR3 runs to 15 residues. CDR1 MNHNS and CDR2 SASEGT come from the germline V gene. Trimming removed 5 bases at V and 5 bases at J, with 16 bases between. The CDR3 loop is CASSIDWTTDNEQFF. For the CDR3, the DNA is TGTGCCAGCAGTATCGACTGGACTACCGACAATGAGCAGTTCTTC.

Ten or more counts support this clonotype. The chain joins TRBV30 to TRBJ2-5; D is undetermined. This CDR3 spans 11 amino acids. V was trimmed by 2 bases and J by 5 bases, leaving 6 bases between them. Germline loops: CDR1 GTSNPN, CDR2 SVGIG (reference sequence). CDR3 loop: CAWSTPETQYF. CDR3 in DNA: TGTGCCTGGAGTACACCGGAGACCCAGTACTTC.

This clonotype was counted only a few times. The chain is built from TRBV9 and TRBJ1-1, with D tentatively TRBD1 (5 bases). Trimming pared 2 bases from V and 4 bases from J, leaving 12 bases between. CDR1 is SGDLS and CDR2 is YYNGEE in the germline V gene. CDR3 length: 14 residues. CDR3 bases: TGTGCCAGCAGCGTGCAGGGTACGGTCACTGAAGCTTTCTTT. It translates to CASSVQGTVTEAFF.

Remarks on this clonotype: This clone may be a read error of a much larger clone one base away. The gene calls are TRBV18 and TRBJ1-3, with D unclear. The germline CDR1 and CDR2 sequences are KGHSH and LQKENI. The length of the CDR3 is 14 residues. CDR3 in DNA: TGTGCCAGCTCACCGGACCGAGCTGGAAACACCATACATTTT. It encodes CASSPDRAGNTIHF.

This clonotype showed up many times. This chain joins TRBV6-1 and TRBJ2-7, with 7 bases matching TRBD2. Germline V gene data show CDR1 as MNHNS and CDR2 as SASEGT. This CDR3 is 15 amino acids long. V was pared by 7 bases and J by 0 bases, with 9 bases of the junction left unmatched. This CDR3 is CASTGGSGSSYEQYF. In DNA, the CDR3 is TGTGCCAGCACGGGGGGAAGTGGAAGCTCCTACGAGCAGTACTTC.

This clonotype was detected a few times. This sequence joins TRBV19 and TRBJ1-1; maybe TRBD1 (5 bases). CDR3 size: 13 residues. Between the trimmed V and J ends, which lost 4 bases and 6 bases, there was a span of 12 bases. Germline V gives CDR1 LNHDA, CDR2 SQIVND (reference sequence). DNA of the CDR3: TGTGCCAGTAGTAGTGGGGGGAAGTCTGAAGCTTTCTTT. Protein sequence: CASSSGGKSEAFF.

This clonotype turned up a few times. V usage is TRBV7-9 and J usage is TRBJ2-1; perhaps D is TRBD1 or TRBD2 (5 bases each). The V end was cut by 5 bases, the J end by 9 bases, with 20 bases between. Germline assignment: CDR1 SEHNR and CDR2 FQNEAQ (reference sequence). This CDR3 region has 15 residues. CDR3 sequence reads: CASSPTLRGVGEQFF. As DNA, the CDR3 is TGTGCCAGCAGCCCGACTCTTAGGGGAGTGGGTGAGCAGTTCTTC. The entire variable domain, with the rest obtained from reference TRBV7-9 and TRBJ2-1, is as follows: DTGVSQNPRHKITKRGQNVTFRCDPISEHNRLYWYRQTLGQGPEFLTYFQNEAQLEKSRLLSDRFSAERPKGSFSTLEIQRTEQGDSAMYLCASSPTLRGVGEQFFGPGTRLTVL.

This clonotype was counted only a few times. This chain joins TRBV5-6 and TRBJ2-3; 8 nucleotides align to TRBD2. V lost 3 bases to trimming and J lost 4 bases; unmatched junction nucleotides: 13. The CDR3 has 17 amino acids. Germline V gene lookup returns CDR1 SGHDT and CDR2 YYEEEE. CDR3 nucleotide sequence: TGTGCCAGCAGCTCCACATTAGCGGGAAAGGAGTCAGATACGCAGTATTTT. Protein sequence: CASSSTLAGKESDTQYF.

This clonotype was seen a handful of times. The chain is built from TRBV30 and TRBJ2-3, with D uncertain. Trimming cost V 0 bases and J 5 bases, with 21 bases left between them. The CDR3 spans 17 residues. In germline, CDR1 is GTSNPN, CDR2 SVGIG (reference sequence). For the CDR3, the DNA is TGTGCCTGGAGTGTGGTCCGAGACTGGAAAACAAAAGATACGCAGTATTTT. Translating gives CAWSVVRDWKTKDTQYF.

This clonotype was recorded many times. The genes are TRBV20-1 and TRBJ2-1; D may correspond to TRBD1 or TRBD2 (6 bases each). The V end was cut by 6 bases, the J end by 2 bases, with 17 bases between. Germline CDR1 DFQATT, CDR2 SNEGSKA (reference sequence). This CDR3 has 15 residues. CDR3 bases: TGCAGTGCCCAGGGGAGTAGCGGTGCCTACAATGAGCAGTTCTTC. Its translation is CSAQGSSGAYNEQFF.

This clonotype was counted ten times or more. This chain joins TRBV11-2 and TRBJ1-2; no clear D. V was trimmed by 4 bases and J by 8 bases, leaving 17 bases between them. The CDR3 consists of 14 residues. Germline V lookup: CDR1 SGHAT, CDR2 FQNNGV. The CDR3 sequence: CASSSPRKGRGYTF. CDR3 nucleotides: TGTGCCAGCAGCTCCCCCCGAAAAGGCAGGGGCTACACCTTC. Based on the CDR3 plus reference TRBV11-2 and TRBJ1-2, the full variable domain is EAGVAQSPRYKIIEKRQSVAFWCNPISGHATLYWYQQILGQGPKLLIQFQNNGVVDDSQLPKDRFSAERLKGVDSTLKIQPAKLEDSAVYLCASSSPRKGRGYTFGSGTRLTVV.

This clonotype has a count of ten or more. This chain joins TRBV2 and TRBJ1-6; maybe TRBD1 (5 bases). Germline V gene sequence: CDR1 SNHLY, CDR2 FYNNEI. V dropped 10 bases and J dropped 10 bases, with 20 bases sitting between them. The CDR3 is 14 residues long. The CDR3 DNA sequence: TGTGCCACCCTAAGCGCACAGGCTACATCACCCCTCCACTTT. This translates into CATLSAQATSPLHF.

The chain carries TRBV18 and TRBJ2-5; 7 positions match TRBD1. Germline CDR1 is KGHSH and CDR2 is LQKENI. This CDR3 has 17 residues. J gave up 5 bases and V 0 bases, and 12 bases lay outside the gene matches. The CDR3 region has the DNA TGTGCCAGCTCACCACCGTTAGAGGAGGACAGGTTGGAGACCCAGTACTTC. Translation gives CASSPPLEEDRLETQYF.

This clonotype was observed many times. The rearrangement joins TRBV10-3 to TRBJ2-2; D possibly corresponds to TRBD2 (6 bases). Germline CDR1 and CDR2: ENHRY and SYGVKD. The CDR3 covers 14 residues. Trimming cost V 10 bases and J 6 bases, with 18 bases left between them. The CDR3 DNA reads TGTGCCACCACGACTAGTTTGTCTGCCGGGGAGCTGTTTTTT. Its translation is CATTTSLSAGELFF.

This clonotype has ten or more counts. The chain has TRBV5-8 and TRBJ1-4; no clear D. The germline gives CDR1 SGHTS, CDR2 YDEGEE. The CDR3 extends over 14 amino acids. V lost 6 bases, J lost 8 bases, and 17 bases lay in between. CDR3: CASIPLRLREKLFF. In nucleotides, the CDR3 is TGTGCCAGCATCCCTCTGAGGTTACGAGAAAAACTGTTTTTT.